The source of this TCR beta chain is a study of breast tumors, draining lymph nodes, adjacent tissues. TCRdb reprocessed the multiplex PCR reads via MiXCR and lists one record per CDR3 protein. Among tens of thousands of distinct CDR3 sequences listed, roughly 59% were seen once. This clonotype was picked up many times. This CDR3 has 13 residues. V lost 4 bases, J lost 4 bases, and 11 bases lay in between. The germline V gene encodes CDR1 SGHDT and CDR2 YYEEEE. The rearrangement links TRBV5-6 to TRBJ1-2; no clear D gene. Sequencing was performed on breast tumor tissue. The TCR sequence derives from a female donor with breast cancer. Some clones in this sample may be carry-over from other donors' samples. The CDR3 spells CASSLPMAYGYTF. The CDR3 coding sequence is TGTGCCAGCAGCCTACCAATGGCCTATGGCTACACCTTC.